This TCR beta chain was retrieved from a study of CD8+CD57+ T cells in acquired aplastic anemia. Trimming at V came to 6 bases and at J to 4 bases, leaving 6 bases not matched to a gene. Germline V gene lookup returns CDR1 MNHEY and CDR2 SMNVEV (reference sequence). The CDR3 length is 15 residues. In this sample, this clonotype turned up a few times. The study profiled TCR beta VDJ and CDR3 using genomic DNA as template. One entry per CDR3 protein results from TCRdb running MiXCR on the reads. The sample includes about 200,000 distinct CDR3 sequences, about half of them seen just once. Previously, flow cytometry had revealed CD8+CD57+ cell expansion in the patients chosen for sequencing.

The clonotype originates from a human donor with aplastic anemia. Sequences were obtained from sorted CD4+, CD8+, or CD8+CD57+ T cells (not recorded which) from PBMCs. The chain carries TRBV27 and TRBJ1-1, with 12 bases identical to TRBD1. CDR3 sequence (DNA): TGTGCCAGCAGCCGGGACAGGGGGCTAGGCACTGAAGCTTTCTTT. This translates into CASSRDRGLGTEAFF.